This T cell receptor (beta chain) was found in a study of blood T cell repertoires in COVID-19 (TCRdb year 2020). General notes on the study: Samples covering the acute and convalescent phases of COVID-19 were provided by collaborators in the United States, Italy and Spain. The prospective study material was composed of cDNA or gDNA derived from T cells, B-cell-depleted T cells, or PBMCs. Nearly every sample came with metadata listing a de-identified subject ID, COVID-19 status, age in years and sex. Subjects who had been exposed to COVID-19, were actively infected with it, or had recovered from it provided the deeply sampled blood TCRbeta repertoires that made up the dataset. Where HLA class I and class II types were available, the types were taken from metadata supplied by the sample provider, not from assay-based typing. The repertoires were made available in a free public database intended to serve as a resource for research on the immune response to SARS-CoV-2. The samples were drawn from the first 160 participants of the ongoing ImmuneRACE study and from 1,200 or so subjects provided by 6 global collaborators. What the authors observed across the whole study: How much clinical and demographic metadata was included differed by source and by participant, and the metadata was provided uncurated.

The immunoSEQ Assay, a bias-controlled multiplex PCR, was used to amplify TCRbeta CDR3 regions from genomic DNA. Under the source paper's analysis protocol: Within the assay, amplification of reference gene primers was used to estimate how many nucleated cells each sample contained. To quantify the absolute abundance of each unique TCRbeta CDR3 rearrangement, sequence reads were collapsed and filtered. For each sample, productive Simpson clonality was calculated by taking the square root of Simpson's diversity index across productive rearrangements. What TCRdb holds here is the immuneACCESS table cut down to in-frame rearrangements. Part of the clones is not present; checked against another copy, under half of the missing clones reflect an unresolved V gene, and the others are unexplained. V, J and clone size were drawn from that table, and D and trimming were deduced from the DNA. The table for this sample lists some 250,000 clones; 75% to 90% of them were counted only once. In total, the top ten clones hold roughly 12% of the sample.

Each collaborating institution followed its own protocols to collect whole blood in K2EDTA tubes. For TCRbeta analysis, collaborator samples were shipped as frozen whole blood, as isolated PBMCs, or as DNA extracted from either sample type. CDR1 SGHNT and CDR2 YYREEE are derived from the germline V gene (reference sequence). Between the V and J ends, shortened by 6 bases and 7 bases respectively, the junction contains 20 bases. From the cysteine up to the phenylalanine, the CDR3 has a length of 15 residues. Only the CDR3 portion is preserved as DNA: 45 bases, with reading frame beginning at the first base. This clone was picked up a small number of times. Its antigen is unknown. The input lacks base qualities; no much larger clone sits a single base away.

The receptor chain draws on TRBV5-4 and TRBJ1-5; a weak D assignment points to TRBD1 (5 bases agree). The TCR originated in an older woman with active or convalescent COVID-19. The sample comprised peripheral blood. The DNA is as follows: TGTGCCAGCAACAGGAGAGGATTAAGGGTACAGCCCCAGCATTTT. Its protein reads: CASNRRGLRVQPQHF.